These T cell receptor beta chains were read from a single sample in a study of response to subunit inactivated influenza vaccine. TCRdb independently ran MiXCR on the RT-PCR reads; one entry per CDR3 protein. The sample shows 500,000 to 600,000 distinct CDR3 sequences, approximately 16% of them seen only once. Sequencing was performed on CD4+ T cells sorted from PBMCs, taken 23 to 25 months after vaccination. Source of these receptors: a man between 50 and 69 years old who received an inactivated influenza vaccine. The CDR3 runs from the conserved cysteine through the conserved F or W. D genes are given only for firm matches. The size entry is marked missing in some rows and otherwise reads once, few, many or a size class.

v_call	j_call	d_call	clone_size	cdr3_aa	cdr3_nt
TRBV20-1	TRBJ1-2	.	.	CSARDNKRDRRGGYTF	TGCAGTGCTAGAGATAATAAACGCGACAGGAGGGGTGGCTACACCTTC
TRBV6-6	TRBJ2-3	.	.	CASSSWTDTQYF	TGTGCCAGCAGTTCTTGGACAGATACGCAGTATTTT
TRBV3-1	TRBJ2-2	.	few	CASSHGGTSTGELFF	TGTGCCAGCAGCCACGGAGGCACGTCCACCGGGGAGCTGTTTTTT
TRBV4-2	TRBJ2-7	TRBD1	few	CASSPDRGRRNEQYF	TGTGCCAGCAGTCCCGACAGGGGGCGCAGGAACGAGCAGTACTTC
TRBV5-1	TRBJ2-3	.	many	CASSRQTGPDTQYF	TGCGCCAGCAGCCGTCAAACAGGGCCAGATACGCAGTATTTT
TRBV3-1	TRBJ1-3	.	.	CASSGNTIYF	TGTGCCAGCAGCGGAAACACCATATATTTT
TRBV29-1	TRBJ2-1	.	once	CSVEEGVGEQFF	TGCAGCGTTGAAGAGGGGGTGGGTGAGCAGTTCTTC
TRBV18	TRBJ2-1	.	.	CASSPGWEFYNEQFF	TGTGCCAGCTCACCAGGCTGGGAATTCTACAATGAGCAGTTCTTC
TRBV12-3/TRBV12-4	TRBJ2-4	.	many	CASSPKGRQYF	TGTGCCAGCAGCCCAAAAGGAAGACAGTACTTC
TRBV7-6	TRBJ1-5	.	many	CASSLTEHNQPQHF	TGTGCCAGCAGCCTGACAGAACACAATCAGCCCCAGCATTTT
TRBV3-1	TRBJ2-1	TRBD1	.	CASSQGQGFRQFF	TGTGCCAGCAGCCAGGGACAGGGATTTCGGCAGTTCTTC
TRBV18	TRBJ2-6	.	many	CASSPLSDSGANVLTF	TGTGCCAGCTCACCTCTCAGTGATTCTGGGGCCAACGTCCTGACTTTC
TRBV20-1	TRBJ1-1	.	few	CSARDLRDTRTGTEAFF	TGCAGTGCTAGAGATTTGAGAGATACCAGGACGGGAACTGAAGCTTTCTTT
TRBV4-2	TRBJ2-3	TRBD2	few	CASSQDRLAGTTDTQYF	TGTGCCAGCAGCCAAGATAGGCTAGCGGGGACCACAGATACGCAGTATTTT
TRBV15	TRBJ2-7	.	.	CATSRDPTDAGEQYF	TGTGCCACCAGCAGAGATCCGACAGACGCTGGCGAGCAGTACTTC
TRBV20-1	TRBJ2-5	.	.	CSASDSLYQETQYF	TGCAGTGCTAGCGACAGCCTTTACCAAGAGACCCAGTACTTC
TRBV6-1	TRBJ2-7	TRBD2	.	CASSLRASGRREQYF	TGTGCCAGCAGCCTCCGCGCAAGCGGGAGGCGCGAGCAGTACTTC
TRBV14	TRBJ2-1	.	few	CASSQAGGLEQFF	TGTGCCAGCAGCCAAGCAGGGGGGTTGGAGCAGTTCTTC
TRBV28	TRBJ2-7	.	few	CATRPGSYEQYF	TGTGCCACCCGTCCCGGGAGTTACGAGCAGTACTTC
TRBV4-3	TRBJ2-2	.	many	CASSQERTGELFF	TGCGCCAGCAGCCAGGAGAGGACCGGGGAGCTGTTTTTT
TRBV29-1	TRBJ2-7	TRBD1	few	CSAGQGASEQYF	TGCAGCGCGGGACAGGGGGCGTCCGAGCAGTACTTC
TRBV11-2	TRBJ2-7	.	.	CASSLVRTSYEQYF	TGTGCCAGCAGCTTAGTACGGACCAGCTACGAGCAGTACTTC
TRBV11-3	TRBJ2-1	TRBD1	.	CASSRTGQGHEQFF	TGTGCCAGCAGCCGGACGGGACAGGGACATGAGCAGTTCTTC
TRBV9	TRBJ2-1	.	few	CASSTSALPGDEQFF	TGTGCCTCCAGCACCTCCGCCCTGCCCGGAGATGAGCAGTTCTTC
TRBV4-3	TRBJ1-2	.	.	CASSQRRESGYGYTF	TGCGCCAGCAGCCAACGCAGGGAGAGCGGCTATGGCTACACCTTC
TRBV6-6	TRBJ2-5	.	many	CASSLEDGETQYF	TGTGCCAGCAGTCTGGAGGACGGAGAGACCCAGTACTTC
TRBV4-3	TRBJ2-1	.	.	CASSLRTGLEQFF	TGCGCCAGCAGCCTGCGCACAGGGCTTGAGCAGTTCTTC
TRBV7-2	TRBJ2-7	TRBD1	.	CASSFGQVSYEQYF	TGTGCCAGCAGCTTTGGACAGGTCTCCTACGAGCAGTACTTC
TRBV6-5	TRBJ1-5	.	many	CASSLSRNQPQHF	TGTGCCAGCAGTTTAAGTCGGAATCAGCCCCAGCATTTT
TRBV7-6	TRBJ2-1	.	.	CASSPMSGPYNEQFF	TGTGCCAGCAGCCCTATGTCCGGCCCCTACAATGAGCAGTTCTTC
TRBV5-1	TRBJ2-3	.	.	CASSLDGTNPGTDTQYF	TGCGCCAGCAGCTTGGACGGGACCAACCCGGGCACAGATACGCAGTATTTT
TRBV28	TRBJ2-6	TRBD1	few	CASSSGTGRYGANVLTF	TGTGCCAGCAGTTCCGGGACAGGGAGATATGGGGCCAACGTCCTGACTTTC
TRBV5-1	TRBJ2-3	TRBD2	many	CASSSDGTSSDTQYF	TGCGCCAGCAGCTCGGATGGGACTAGCTCCGATACGCAGTATTTT
TRBV5-1	TRBJ2-5	TRBD1	.	CASSYGQGAGETQYF	TGCGCCAGCAGCTACGGACAGGGGGCAGGGGAGACCCAGTACTTC
TRBV20-1	TRBJ2-1	.	.	CSARDRWGSTNGEQFF	TGCAGTGCTAGAGATCGGTGGGGTTCAACGAACGGTGAGCAGTTCTTC